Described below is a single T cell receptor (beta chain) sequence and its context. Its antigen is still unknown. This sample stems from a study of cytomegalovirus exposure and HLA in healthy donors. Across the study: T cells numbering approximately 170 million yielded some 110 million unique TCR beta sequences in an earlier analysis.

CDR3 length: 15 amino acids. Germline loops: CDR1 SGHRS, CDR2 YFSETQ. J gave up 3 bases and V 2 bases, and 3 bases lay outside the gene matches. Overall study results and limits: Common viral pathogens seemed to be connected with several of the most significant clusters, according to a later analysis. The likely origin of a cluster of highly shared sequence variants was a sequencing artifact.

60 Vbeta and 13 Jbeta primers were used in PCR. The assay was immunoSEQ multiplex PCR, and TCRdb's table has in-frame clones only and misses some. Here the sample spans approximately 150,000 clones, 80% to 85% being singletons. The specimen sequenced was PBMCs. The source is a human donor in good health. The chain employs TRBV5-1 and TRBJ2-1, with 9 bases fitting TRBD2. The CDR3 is CASSFIAGVYNEQFF. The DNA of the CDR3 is TGCGCCAGCAGCTTCATAGCGGGGGTCTACAATGAGCAGTTCTTC.